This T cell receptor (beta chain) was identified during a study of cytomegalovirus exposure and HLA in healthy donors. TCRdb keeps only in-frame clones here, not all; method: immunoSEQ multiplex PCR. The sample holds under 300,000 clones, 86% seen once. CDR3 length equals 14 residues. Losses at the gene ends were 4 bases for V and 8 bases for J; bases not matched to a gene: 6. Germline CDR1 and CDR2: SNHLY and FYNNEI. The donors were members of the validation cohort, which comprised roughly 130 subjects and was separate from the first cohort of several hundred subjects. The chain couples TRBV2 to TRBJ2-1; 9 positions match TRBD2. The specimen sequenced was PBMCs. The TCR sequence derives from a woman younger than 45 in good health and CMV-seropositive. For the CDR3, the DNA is TGTGCCAGCAGTGCGGGCGGGAGGGGAGATGAGCAGTTCTTC. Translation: CASSAGGRGDEQFF.